This T cell receptor (beta chain) is drawn from a study of T cells in Graves' hyperthyroidism and ophthalmopathy. Study-wide points: Blood samples included most of the expanded thyroid clonotypes exceeding 0.001. Stable hyperthyroidism was told apart from ophthalmopathy by a model built on 13 V-J features.

CDR3 length: 15 residues. Germline assignment: CDR1 SGHNT and CDR2 YENEEA. Worth noting for this clonotype: As yet, its antigen is unknown. This may arise from a read error, as a much more abundant clone is one base away.

Patients having uncontrolled infection, another autoimmune disease, pregnancy or lactation were not included. Clinicians diagnosed patients from clinical symptoms, serum thyroxine and TRAb, thyroid ultrasound and orbital computed tomography. TCR beta CDR3 regions were amplified from RNA. With the HTBI primer set, the TCR CDR3 went through a first round of RT-PCR. TCRdb used MiXCR to reprocess the multiplex PCR reads, holding one entry per CDR3 protein. The table has 500,000 to 600,000 distinct CDR3 sequences, 35% to 55% seen once. This TCR was sampled from a woman under 30 with Graves' hyperthyroidism. The sequenced sample consisted of peripheral blood or thyroid tissue (not recorded which). The gene calls are TRBV11-3 and TRBJ1-3; D gene uncertain. CDR3 DNA sequence: TGTGCCAGCAGCTTAGGATGGGCATCTGAAAACACCATATATTTT. This encodes CASSLGWASENTIYF.